What follows is one T cell receptor beta chain and its context. The antigen remains undetermined. TCRdb used MiXCR to reprocess the RT-PCR reads, holding one entry per CDR3 protein. The sample lists more than 700,000 distinct CDR3 sequences; around 20% were seen once. These data come from a study of response to subunit inactivated influenza vaccine. Findings and limits, study-wide: Researchers suggested that each seasonal influenza vaccination recruits few new T cells.

The germline V gene encodes CDR1 DFQATT and CDR2 SNEGSKA (reference sequence). J lost 6 bases, V lost 6 bases, and 4 bases had no gene match. The CDR3 length is 13 residues. V and J are TRBV20-1 and TRBJ2-1; 11 bases agree with TRBD2. The TCR was taken from a man over 45 who received an inactivated influenza vaccine. The input for sequencing was PBMCs from blood, taken roughly 5 days after vaccination. CDR3 in amino acids: CSARGTSGNEQFF. The CDR3 DNA reads TGCAGTGCCAGGGGGACTAGCGGCAATGAGCAGTTCTTC.